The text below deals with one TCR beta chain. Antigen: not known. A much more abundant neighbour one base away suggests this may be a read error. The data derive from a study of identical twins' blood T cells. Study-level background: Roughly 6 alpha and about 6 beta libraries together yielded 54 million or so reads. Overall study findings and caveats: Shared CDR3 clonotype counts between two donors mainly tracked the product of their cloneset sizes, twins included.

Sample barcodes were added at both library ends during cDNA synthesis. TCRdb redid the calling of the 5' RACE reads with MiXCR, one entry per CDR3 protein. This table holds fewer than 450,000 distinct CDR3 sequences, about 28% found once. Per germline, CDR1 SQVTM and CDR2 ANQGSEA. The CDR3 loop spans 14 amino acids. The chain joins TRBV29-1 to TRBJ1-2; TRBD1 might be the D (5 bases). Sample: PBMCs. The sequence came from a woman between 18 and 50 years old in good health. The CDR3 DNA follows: TGCGGCGTTGAACCTGGGGGTAGGGACTATGGCTACACCTTC. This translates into CGVEPGGRDYGYTF.